Presented here are 27 T cell receptor beta chains from one specimen sequenced in a study of T cell changes during pregnancy in multiple sclerosis. The assay was immunoSEQ multiplex PCR, and TCRdb's table has in-frame clones only and misses some. The sample yields about 72,000 clones, 75% to 95% seen once. This material consisted of peripheral blood, taken in the third trimester of pregnancy. These receptors all come from a female donor in good health, enrolled as a control in a pregnancy study.

The chain recombines TRBV9 with TRBJ2-1; 14 bases map to TRBD2. The ends lost 2 bases at V and 9 bases at J; junction bases unmatched: 4. The CDR3 totals 15 residues. CDR1 is SGDLS and CDR2 is YYNGEE in the germline V gene. The chain's CDR3 is CASSVTSGRAVEQFF. CDR3 coding DNA: TGTGCCAGCAGCGTGACTAGCGGGAGGGCCGTTGAGCAGTTCTTC.

This chain uses TRBV5-4 with TRBJ1-4; 7 nucleotides align to TRBD1. J gave up 7 bases and V 3 bases, and 6 bases lay outside the gene matches. Germline loops: CDR1 SGHNT, CDR2 YYREEE (reference sequence). The CDR3 consists of 14 residues. CDR3 sequence reads: CASSSGQVSEKLFF. DNA for the CDR3: TGTGCCAGCAGCTCCGGACAGGTATCTGAAAAACTGTTTTTT.

The rearrangement joins TRBV5-8 to TRBJ1-2, with a possible D match to TRBD1 (6 bases). From germline, CDR1 is SGHTS and CDR2 YDEGEE. The V and J ends lost 2 bases and 6 bases respectively, with 11 bases between them. There are 13 residues in the CDR3. The CDR3: CASSFTGMHGYTF. For the CDR3, the DNA is TGTGCCAGCAGCTTTACAGGGATGCATGGCTACACCTTC.

This chain connects TRBV4-1 to TRBJ2-7; the match to TRBD1 covers 9 bases. The CDR3 contains 14 residues. V trimming: 6 bases; J trimming: 6 bases; junction bases outside the gene matches: 9. Looked up from germline, CDR1 is MGHRA and CDR2 is YSYEKL. The CDR3 DNA reads TGCGCCAGCAGACGAGTGGGACAGGGTGTCGAGCAGTACTTC. Residues: CASRRVGQGVEQYF.

The rearrangement joins TRBV19 to TRBJ2-7; 7 bases map to TRBD2. Per germline, CDR1 LNHDA and CDR2 SQIVND (reference sequence). CDR3 length equals 15 residues. V lost 3 bases and J lost 2; bases outside the gene matches: 7. The CDR3 loop reads CASSMRGTYTYEQYF. CDR3 DNA: TGTGCCAGTAGTATGCGGGGGACCTACACCTACGAGCAGTACTTC.

The chain employs TRBV9 and TRBJ2-3; no clear D gene. Germline CDR1 and CDR2: SGDLS and YYNGEE. V was shortened by 0 bases and J by 5 bases, with 7 bases between the two germline ends. The CDR3 runs to 13 residues. The CDR3 bases are TGTGCCAGCAGCGTAGAAAGCGTAGATACGCAGTATTTT. As protein: CASSVESVDTQYF. Complete variable domain (other parts from reference TRBV9 and TRBJ2-3): DSGVTQTPKHLITATGQRVTLRCSPRSGDLSVYWYQQSLDQGLQFLIQYYNGEERAKGNILERFSAQQFPDLHSELNLSSLELGDSALYFCASSVESVDTQYFGPGTRLTVL.

The CDR3 sequence: CSVEITGTNQETQYF. CDR3 sequence (DNA): TGCAGCGTTGAAATAACAGGGACTAACCAAGAGACCCAGTACTTC. The chain joins TRBV29-1 to TRBJ2-5; D is possibly TRBD2 (7 bases). CDR3 length equals 15 residues. CDR1 and CDR2 (germline): SQVTM, ANQGSEA. Trimming removed 2 bases from V and 0 bases from J, with 13 bases in between.

The genes are TRBV5-1 and TRBJ1-4, with a weak D call TRBD1 (6 bases). CDR1 and CDR2 from the germline V gene are SGHRS and YFSETQ. The CDR3 runs 14 residues. The germline V and J ends were trimmed by 4 bases and 6 bases, with 13 bases remaining between them. Here the CDR3 DNA reads TGCGCCAGCAGCCCGAGGGGGAGGGATGAAAAACTGTTTTTT. It translates to CASSPRGRDEKLFF.

This chain uses TRBV5-1 with TRBJ1-1; 8 bases fit TRBD1. Trimming removed 2 bases from V and 0 bases from J; junction bases left unmatched: 9. This CDR3 comprises 17 residues. The germline V gene has CDR1 SGHRS and CDR2 YFSETQ. In nucleotides, the CDR3 is TGCGCCAGCAGCTTCGGACAGGGTGGCCTCATGAACACTGAAGCTTTCTTT. Encoded protein: CASSFGQGGLMNTEAFF.

CDR3 region: CASSGQENYGYTF. The DNA for the CDR3 is TGTGCCAGCAGCGGACAGGAAAACTATGGCTACACCTTC. This chain links TRBV2 with TRBJ1-2; 7 positions agree with TRBD1. CDR1 is SNHLY, CDR2 FYNNEI, per germline. V shed 6 bases, J shed 2 bases, and the junction held 3 bases outside the gene matches. The CDR3 is 13 amino acids.

The V gene is TRBV5-4, the J gene TRBJ2-3, with a possible D match to TRBD2 (5 bases). The germline V gene encodes CDR1 SGHNT and CDR2 YYREEE (reference sequence). Trimming took 2 bases from V and 6 from J, leaving 13 bases between them. The CDR3 length is 14 residues. The CDR3 bases are TGTGCCAGCAGCTTTGTAGGCAGGAGGGATACGCAGTATTTT. Protein: CASSFVGRRDTQYF.

This clone was seen a single time. The chain links TRBV6-1 to TRBJ1-3, with D possibly being TRBD1 (5 bases). The CDR3 sequence is 14 residues long. Germline assignment: CDR1 MNHNS and CDR2 SASEGT. The V gene lost 7 bases and the J gene lost 2 bases, with 12 bases spanning the gap. The CDR3: CASTRTTAGNTIYF. DNA of the CDR3: TGTGCCAGCACTAGAACGACAGCTGGAAACACCATATATTTT.

The V gene is TRBV13, the J gene TRBJ2-5, with 7 bases aligning to TRBD1. The CDR3 is 13 residues long. The trim removed 6 bases at V and 1 base at J, leaving 2 bases unmatched. Per germline, CDR1 PRHDT and CDR2 FYEKMQ (reference sequence). CDR3 loop: CASSSGGQETQYF. DNA for the CDR3: TGTGCCAGCAGTTCAGGGGGCCAAGAGACCCAGTACTTC. The variable domain in full, with the rest retrieved from reference TRBV13 and TRBJ2-5, is AAGVIQSPRHLIKEKRETATLKCYPIPRHDTVYWYQQGPGQDPQFLISFYEKMQSDKGSIPDRFSAQQFSDYHSELNMSSLELGDSALYFCASSSGGQETQYFGPGTRLLVL.

The genes are TRBV7-9 and TRBJ2-7; perhaps TRBD2 as D (6 bases). The CDR3 consists of 12 residues. Trimming stripped 5 bases from V and 4 bases from J, with 9 bases between. Germline V gene data show CDR1 as SEHNR and CDR2 as FQNEAQ (reference sequence). The CDR3 loop is CASSRDFYEQYF. For the CDR3, the DNA is TGTGCCAGCAGCAGGGACTTTTACGAGCAGTACTTC.

This sequence joins TRBV7-2 and TRBJ2-2; 7 positions agree with TRBD2. The CDR3 has 18 amino acids. Trimming took 1 base from V and 1 from J; bases not matched to a gene: 9. Germline V gene data show CDR1 as SGHTA and CDR2 as FQGNSA. This CDR3 is CASSLGARLAVNTGELFF. The CDR3, as DNA: TGTGCCAGCAGCTTAGGGGCGAGGCTAGCGGTGAACACCGGGGAGCTGTTTTTT.

The rearrangement uses TRBV5-6 and TRBJ2-2; 11 nucleotides line up with TRBD1. CDR3 length equals 17 residues. The germline V gene encodes CDR1 SGHDT and CDR2 YYEEEE. This chain's CDR3 is CALIRDRGSANTGELFF. CDR3 in DNA: TGTGCGTTAATTCGGGACAGGGGGTCCGCGAACACCGGGGAGCTGTTTTTT.

The chain has TRBV13 and TRBJ2-3, with a weak D call TRBD1 (6 bases). Germline CDR1 and CDR2: PRHDT and FYEKMQ (reference sequence). The CDR3 runs to 18 residues. Trimming shortened V by 6 bases and J by 0 bases, and 22 bases separated the two germline ends. The CDR3 spells CASSYTAGTQGSTDTQYF. The CDR3 nucleotides read TGTGCCAGCAGTTACACGGCAGGGACACAAGGAAGCACAGATACGCAGTATTTT.

The rearrangement joins TRBV29-1 to TRBJ1-4; 9 bases match TRBD1. This CDR3 contains 14 residues. The ends lost 1 base at V and 4 bases at J; junction bases unmatched: 1. Germline V gene data show CDR1 as SQVTM and CDR2 as ANQGSEA. The CDR3 region has the DNA TGCAGCGTTGAAGGGACAGGGGATAATGAAAAACTGTTTTTT. Protein sequence: CSVEGTGDNEKLFF.

The gene calls are TRBV4-1 and TRBJ1-3, with D unresolved. Trimming took off 0 bases at V and 7 bases at J, with 10 bases between the two ends. Germline V CDR1 and CDR2: MGHRA, YSYEKL. This CDR3 has 14 residues. In DNA, the CDR3 is TGCGCCAGCAGCCAAGATTTAGGGAGGAACACCATATATTTT. Residues: CASSQDLGRNTIYF.

This sequence joins TRBV2 and TRBJ1-6; TRBD1 matches at 8 bases. J gave up 10 bases and V 1 base, and 6 bases lay outside the gene matches. The CDR3 spans 15 residues. Germline loops: CDR1 SNHLY, CDR2 FYNNEI. This CDR3 is CASSEGGQGRSPLHF. The CDR3 DNA sequence: TGTGCCAGCAGTGAAGGTGGACAGGGACGGTCACCCCTCCACTTT.

This chain uses TRBV5-1 with TRBJ1-4, with D perhaps matching TRBD1 (6 bases). The germline V and J ends were trimmed by 4 bases and 5 bases, with 21 bases remaining between them. CDR3 length: 17 amino acids. CDR1 SGHRS and CDR2 YFSETQ come from the germline V gene. The CDR3 loop is CASSEYPALQGNEKLFF. The CDR3 DNA follows: TGCGCCAGCAGCGAATACCCCGCGCTCCAGGGGAATGAAAAACTGTTTTTT.

The chain uses TRBV5-4 and TRBJ2-3, with D hard to call. V lost 0 bases and J 7 bases, leaving 15 bases between the germline ends. The CDR3 is 15 amino acids. CDR1 and CDR2 from the germline V gene are SGHNT and YYREEE (reference sequence). CDR3 protein: CASSLEASNRYTQYF. The CDR3 bases are TGTGCCAGCAGCTTGGAGGCCAGCAACAGATATACGCAGTATTTT. The whole variable domain, filled in from reference TRBV5-4 and TRBJ2-3, reads ETGVTQSPTHLIKTRGQQVTLRCSSQSGHNTVSWYQQALGQGPQFIFQYYREEENGRGNFPPRFSGLQFPNYSSELNVNALELDDSALYLCASSLEASNRYTQYFGPGTRLTVL.

The V gene is TRBV11-2, the J gene TRBJ1-1, with D maybe TRBD1 (5 bases). CDR1 is SGHAT, CDR2 FQNNGV, per germline. This CDR3 spans 14 amino acids. Trimming cost V 2 bases and J 4 bases, with 11 bases left between them. The CDR3 DNA is TGTGCCAGCAGCTTATGGCAGGGTGCCACTGAAGCTTTCTTT. The encoded protein is CASSLWQGATEAFF.

CDR3 sequence (DNA): TGTGCCAGTAGTGCCAAGGGGACAGGGATCGAGACCCAGTACTTC. The encoded protein is CASSAKGTGIETQYF. The rearrangement links TRBV19 to TRBJ2-5; 9 nucleotides agree with TRBD1. The V gene's germline CDR1 is LNHDA and CDR2 SQIVND (reference sequence). The length of the CDR3 is 15 residues. V lost 5 bases to trimming and J lost 5 bases; unmatched junction nucleotides: 9. Variable domain in full (rest from reference TRBV19 and TRBJ2-5): DGGITQSPKYLFRKEGQNVTLSCEQNLNHDAMYWYRQDPGQGLRLIYYSQIVNDFQKGDIAEGYSVSREKKESFPLTVTSAQKNPTAFYLCASSAKGTGIETQYFGPGTRLLVL.

This chain uses TRBV7-2 with TRBJ2-7; TRBD1 aligns across 10 bases. V was pared by 1 base and J by 6 bases, with 6 bases of the junction left unmatched. This CDR3 is 15 amino acids long. Germline values: CDR1 SGHTA, CDR2 FQGNSA. CDR3 DNA sequence: TGTGCCAGCAGCTTAGTAGGGACAGGGGTTATCGAGCAGTACTTC. Protein: CASSLVGTGVIEQYF.

V and J are TRBV6-6 and TRBJ1-4; possibly TRBD1 for D (6 bases). The CDR3 covers 16 residues. Germline CDR1 and CDR2: MNHNY and SVGAGI (reference sequence). The V end lost 0 bases, the J end lost 5 bases, and 13 bases lay between the germline ends. CDR3 loop: CASSYSSLGGNEKLFF. CDR3 nucleotides: TGTGCCAGCAGTTACTCGAGTTTAGGGGGAAATGAAAAACTGTTTTTT.

The V gene is TRBV28, the J gene TRBJ2-7; the D gene is possibly TRBD1 (5 bases). This CDR3 spans 14 amino acids. The V gene's germline CDR1 is MDHEN and CDR2 SYDVKM. Trimming shortened V by 8 bases and J by 3 bases, and 17 bases separated the two germline ends. The CDR3 protein is CASRRGRSNYEQYF. DNA for the CDR3: TGTGCCAGCCGTAGGGGCAGGTCCAACTACGAGCAGTACTTC.